Listed below are T cell receptor beta chains from one sample, sequenced in a study of shared clonotypes between healthy human individuals. The table came from immunoSEQ multiplex PCR; TCRdb's copy has only in-frame clones and leaves some out. Among about 450,000 clones, 65% to 80% were seen once, and the ten largest hold approximately 12%. The sequenced sample consisted of PBMCs. The source is a woman in her forties in good health. Some clones in this sample may be carry-over from other donors' samples. CDR3s include the opening cysteine and the closing phenylalanine or tryptophan. Each record gives: D gene, V gene, J gene, clone size, CDR3 protein, CDR3 DNA. D genes are given only for firm matches. Expanded clones are given a class, and other clones once, few, many or no size at all.

d_call: .
v_call: TRBV6-6
j_call: TRBJ2-4
clone_size: .
cdr3_aa: CASSYSGENIQYF
cdr3_nt: TGTGCCAGCAGTTACTCGGGGGAAAACATTCAGTACTTC

d_call: .
v_call: TRBV7-3
j_call: TRBJ2-6
clone_size: .
cdr3_aa: CASSPVGQLSSGANVLTF
cdr3_nt: TGTGCCAGCAGCCCCGTTGGACAGCTGAGCTCTGGGGCCAACGTCCTGACTTTC

d_call: .
v_call: TRBV27
j_call: TRBJ1-5
clone_size: .
cdr3_aa: CASSADSNNQPQHF
cdr3_nt: TGTGCCAGCAGTGCTGACAGCAACAATCAGCCCCAGCATTTT

d_call: TRBD1
v_call: TRBV23-1
j_call: TRBJ1-1
clone_size: .
cdr3_aa: CASSQPAPQGVNTEAFF
cdr3_nt: TGCGCCAGCAGTCAACCCGCCCCCCAGGGGGTGAACACTGAAGCTTTCTTT

d_call: .
v_call: TRBV4-1
j_call: TRBJ2-5
clone_size: .
cdr3_aa: CASSQGGGFSETQYF
cdr3_nt: TGCGCCAGCAGCCAAGGAGGTGGTTTTAGTGAGACCCAGTACTTC

d_call: .
v_call: TRBV7-9
j_call: TRBJ1-1
clone_size: .
cdr3_aa: CASSPRGNTEAFF
cdr3_nt: TGTGCCAGCAGCCCTCGGGGGAACACTGAAGCTTTCTTT

d_call: TRBD2
v_call: TRBV28
j_call: TRBJ2-5
clone_size: .
cdr3_aa: CASSLGVAGPETQYF
cdr3_nt: TGTGCCAGCAGTTTGGGGGTAGCGGGACCAGAGACCCAGTACTTC

d_call: TRBD1
v_call: TRBV5-1
j_call: TRBJ2-7
clone_size: .
cdr3_aa: CASSSGQGVGEQYF
cdr3_nt: TGCGCCAGCAGCTCGGGACAGGGGGTCGGCGAGCAGTACTTC

d_call: .
v_call: TRBV7-7
j_call: TRBJ1-4
clone_size: many
cdr3_aa: CASSPGGRGNEKLFF
cdr3_nt: TGTGCCAGCAGCCCGGGAGGGAGGGGAAATGAAAAACTGTTTTTT

d_call: .
v_call: TRBV5-1
j_call: TRBJ2-2
clone_size: .
cdr3_aa: CASSLGQGGTGELFF
cdr3_nt: TGCGCCAGCAGCTTGGGACAGGGAGGCACCGGGGAGCTGTTTTTT

d_call: TRBD2
v_call: TRBV7-9
j_call: TRBJ2-3
clone_size: .
cdr3_aa: CASSSTSGSMDELYF
cdr3_nt: TGTGCCAGCAGCTCAACTAGCGGGAGTATGGACGAGCTGTATTTT

d_call: .
v_call: TRBV18
j_call: TRBJ1-1
clone_size: .
cdr3_aa: CASSPQNTLQWEGNTEAFF
cdr3_nt: TGTGCCAGCTCACCACAGAATACCCTACAGTGGGAAGGGAACACTGAAGCTTTCTTT

d_call: TRBD2
v_call: TRBV7-2
j_call: TRBJ2-1
clone_size: .
cdr3_aa: CASGLAGNNEQFF
cdr3_nt: TGTGCCTCCGGACTAGCGGGAAACAATGAGCAGTTCTTC

d_call: .
v_call: TRBV29-1
j_call: TRBJ1-2
clone_size: .
cdr3_aa: CSVEERGQVDGYTF
cdr3_nt: TGCAGCGTTGAAGAACGTGGGCAGGTCGATGGCTACACCTTC